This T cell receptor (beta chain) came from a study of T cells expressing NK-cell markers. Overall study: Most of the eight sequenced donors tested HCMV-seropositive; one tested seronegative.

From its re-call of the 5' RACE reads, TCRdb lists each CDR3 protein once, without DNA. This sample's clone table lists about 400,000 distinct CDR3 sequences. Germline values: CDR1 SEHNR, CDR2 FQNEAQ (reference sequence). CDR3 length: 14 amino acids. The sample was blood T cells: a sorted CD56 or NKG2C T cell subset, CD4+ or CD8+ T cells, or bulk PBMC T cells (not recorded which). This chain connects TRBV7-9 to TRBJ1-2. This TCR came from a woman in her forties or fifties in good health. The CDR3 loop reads CASTLTATNYGYTF.